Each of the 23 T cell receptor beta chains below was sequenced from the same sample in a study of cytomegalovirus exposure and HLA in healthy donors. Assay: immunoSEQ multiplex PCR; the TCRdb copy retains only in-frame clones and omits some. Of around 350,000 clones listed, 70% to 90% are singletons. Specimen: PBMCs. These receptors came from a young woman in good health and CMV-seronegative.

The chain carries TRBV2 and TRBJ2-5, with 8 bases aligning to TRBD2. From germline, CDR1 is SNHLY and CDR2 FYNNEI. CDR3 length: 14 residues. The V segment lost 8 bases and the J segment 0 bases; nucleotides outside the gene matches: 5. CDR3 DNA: TGTGCCAGCTCCACCGGGGGGGACCAAGAGACCCAGTACTTC. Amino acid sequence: CASSTGGDQETQYF.

CDR3 nucleotide sequence: TGTGCCAGCAGCTTAGTCGGGGACAACTCCTACGAGCAGTACTTC. Its translation: CASSLVGDNSYEQYF. This sequence joins TRBV7-9 and TRBJ2-7; tentatively, D is TRBD1 (6 bases). Trimming took off 1 base at V and 0 bases at J, with 10 bases between the two ends. CDR3 length: 15 residues. CDR1 is SEHNR, CDR2 FQNEAQ, per germline (reference sequence).

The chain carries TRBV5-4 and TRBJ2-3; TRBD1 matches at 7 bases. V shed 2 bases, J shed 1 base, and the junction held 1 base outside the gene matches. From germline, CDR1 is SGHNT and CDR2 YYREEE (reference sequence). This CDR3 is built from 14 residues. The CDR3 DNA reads TGTGCCAGCAGCTTTGGGACAGGCACAGATACGCAGTATTTT. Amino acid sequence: CASSFGTGTDTQYF.

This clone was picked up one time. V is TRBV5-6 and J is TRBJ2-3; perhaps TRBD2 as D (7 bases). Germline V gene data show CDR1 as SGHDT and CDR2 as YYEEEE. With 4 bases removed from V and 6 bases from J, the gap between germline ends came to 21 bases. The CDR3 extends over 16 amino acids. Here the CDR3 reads CASSPPGEGWMDTQYF. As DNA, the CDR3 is TGTGCCAGCAGCCCACCAGGGGAGGGCTGGATGGATACGCAGTATTTT.

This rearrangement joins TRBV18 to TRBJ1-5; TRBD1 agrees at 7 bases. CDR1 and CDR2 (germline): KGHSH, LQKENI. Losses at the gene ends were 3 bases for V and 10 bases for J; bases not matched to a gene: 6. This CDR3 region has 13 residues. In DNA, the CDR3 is TGTGCCAGCTCACCCGCAGGGGGAGTACCCCAGCATTTT. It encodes CASSPAGGVPQHF. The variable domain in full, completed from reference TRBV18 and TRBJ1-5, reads NAGVMQNPRHLVRRRGQEARLRCSPMKGHSHVYWYRQLPEEGLKFMVYLQKENIIDESGMPKERFSAEFPKEGPSILRIQQVVRGDSAAYFCASSPAGGVPQHFGDGTRLSIL.

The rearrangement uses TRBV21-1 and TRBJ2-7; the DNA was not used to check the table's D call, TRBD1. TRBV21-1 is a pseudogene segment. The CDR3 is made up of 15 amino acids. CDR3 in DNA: TGTGCCAGCAGCAGTCGACAGGACCATCCCTACGAGCAGTACTTC. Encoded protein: CASSSRQDHPYEQYF.

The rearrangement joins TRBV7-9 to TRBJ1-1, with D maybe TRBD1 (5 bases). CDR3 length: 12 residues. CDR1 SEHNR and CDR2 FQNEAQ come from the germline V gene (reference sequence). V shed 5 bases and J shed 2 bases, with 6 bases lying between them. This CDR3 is CASSGHNTEAFF. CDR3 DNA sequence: TGTGCCAGCAGCGGACACAACACTGAAGCTTTCTTT.

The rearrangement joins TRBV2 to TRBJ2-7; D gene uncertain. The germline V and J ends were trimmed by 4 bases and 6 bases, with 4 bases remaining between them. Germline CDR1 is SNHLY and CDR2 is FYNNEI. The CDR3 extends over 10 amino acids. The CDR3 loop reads CASSVSEQYF. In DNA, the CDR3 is TGTGCCAGCAGTGTATCCGAGCAGTACTTC.

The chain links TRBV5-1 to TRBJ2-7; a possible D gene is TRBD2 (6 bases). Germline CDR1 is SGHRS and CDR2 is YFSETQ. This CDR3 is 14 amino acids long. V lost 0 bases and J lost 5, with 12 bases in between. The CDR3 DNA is TGCGCCAGCAGCTTGGCCCCAGGGAGGCACGAGCAGTACTTC. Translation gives CASSLAPGRHEQYF.

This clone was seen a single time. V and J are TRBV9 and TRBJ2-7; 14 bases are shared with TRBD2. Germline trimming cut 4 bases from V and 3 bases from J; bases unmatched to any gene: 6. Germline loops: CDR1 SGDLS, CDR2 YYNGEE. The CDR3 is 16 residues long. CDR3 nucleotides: TGTGCCAGCAGCCCCGGGACTAGCGGGAGTTTCTACGAGCAGTACTTC. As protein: CASSPGTSGSFYEQYF.

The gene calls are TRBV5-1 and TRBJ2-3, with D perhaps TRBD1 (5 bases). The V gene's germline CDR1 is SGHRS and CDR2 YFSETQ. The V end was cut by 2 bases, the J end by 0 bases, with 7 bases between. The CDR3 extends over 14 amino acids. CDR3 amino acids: CASSLSGSTDTQYF. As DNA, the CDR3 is TGCGCCAGCAGCTTATCAGGGAGCACAGATACGCAGTATTTT. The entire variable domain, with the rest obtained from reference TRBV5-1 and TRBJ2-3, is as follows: KAGVTQTPRYLIKTRGQQVTLSCSPISGHRSVSWYQQTPGQGLQFLFEYFSETQRNKGNFPGRFSGRQFSNSRSEMNVSTLELGDSALYLCASSLSGSTDTQYFGPGTRLTVL.

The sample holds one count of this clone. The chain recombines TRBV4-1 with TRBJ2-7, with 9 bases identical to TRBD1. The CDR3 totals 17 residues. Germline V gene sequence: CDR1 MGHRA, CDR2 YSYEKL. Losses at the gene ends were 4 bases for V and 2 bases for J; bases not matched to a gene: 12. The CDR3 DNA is TGCGCCAGCAGCCTCAAAACCGGGACAGGGCAAACCTACGAGCAGTACTTC. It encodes CASSLKTGTGQTYEQYF.

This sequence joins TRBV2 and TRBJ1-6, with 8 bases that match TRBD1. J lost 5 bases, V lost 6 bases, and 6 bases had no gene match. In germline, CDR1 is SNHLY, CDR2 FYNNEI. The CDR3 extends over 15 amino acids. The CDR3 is CASRTGGGDNSPLHF. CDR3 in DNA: TGTGCCAGCAGAACAGGGGGTGGGGATAATTCACCCCTCCACTTT.

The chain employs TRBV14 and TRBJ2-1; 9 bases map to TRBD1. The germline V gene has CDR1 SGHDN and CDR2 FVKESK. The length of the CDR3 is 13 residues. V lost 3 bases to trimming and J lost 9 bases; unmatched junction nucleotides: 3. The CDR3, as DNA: TGTGCCAGCAGCCACGGACAGGGGCTTGAGCAGTTCTTC. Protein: CASSHGQGLEQFF.

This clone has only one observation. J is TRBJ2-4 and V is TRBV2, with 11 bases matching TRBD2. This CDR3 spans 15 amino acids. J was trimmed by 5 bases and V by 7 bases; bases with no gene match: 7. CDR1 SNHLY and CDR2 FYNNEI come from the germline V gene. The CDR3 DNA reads TGTGCCAGCAAGGGTTTGGGACTAGCGGAAAACATTCAGTACTTC. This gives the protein CASKGLGLAENIQYF. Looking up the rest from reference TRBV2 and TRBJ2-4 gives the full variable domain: EPEVTQTPSHQVTQMGQEVILRCVPISNHLYFYWYRQILGQKVEFLVSFYNNEISEKSEIFDDQFSVERPDGSNFTLKIRSTKLEDSAMYFCASKGLGLAENIQYFGAGTRLSVL.

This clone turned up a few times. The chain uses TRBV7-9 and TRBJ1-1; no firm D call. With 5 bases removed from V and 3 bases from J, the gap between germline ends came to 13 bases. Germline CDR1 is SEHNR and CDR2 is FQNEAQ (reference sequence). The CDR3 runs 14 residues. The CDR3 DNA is TGTGCCAGCAGCCCACCAACCCCGGACACTGAAGCTTTCTTT. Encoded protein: CASSPPTPDTEAFF.

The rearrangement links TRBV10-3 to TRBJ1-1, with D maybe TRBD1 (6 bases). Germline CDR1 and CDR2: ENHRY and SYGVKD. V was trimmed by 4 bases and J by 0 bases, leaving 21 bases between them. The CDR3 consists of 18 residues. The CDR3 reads CAISARGTRSDMNTEAFF. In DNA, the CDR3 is TGTGCCATCAGTGCCCGTGGGACAAGGTCCGACATGAACACTGAAGCTTTCTTT.

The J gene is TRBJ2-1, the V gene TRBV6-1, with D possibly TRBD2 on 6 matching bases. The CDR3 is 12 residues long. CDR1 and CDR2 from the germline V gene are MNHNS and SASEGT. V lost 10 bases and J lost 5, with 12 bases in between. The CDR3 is CATWREDNEQFF. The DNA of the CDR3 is TGTGCCACTTGGAGGGAGGACAATGAGCAGTTCTTC.

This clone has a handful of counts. The CDR3 nucleotides are TGTGCCTGTCGGGGGGAGCAGTACTTC. This codes for CACRGEQYF. J is TRBJ2-7 and V is TRBV10-3; weak D call: TRBD2 (6 bases). The CDR3 length is 9 residues. CDR1 is ENHRY and CDR2 is SYGVKD in the germline V gene. Trimming shortened V by 11 bases and J by 7 bases, and 9 bases separated the two germline ends.

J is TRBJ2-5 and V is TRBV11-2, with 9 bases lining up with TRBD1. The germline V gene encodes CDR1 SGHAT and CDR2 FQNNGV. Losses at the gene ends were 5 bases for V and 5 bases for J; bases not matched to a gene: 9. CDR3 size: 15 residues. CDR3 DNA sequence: TGTGCCAGCAGCACGCACAGGGGGCAAAGGGAGACCCAGTACTTC. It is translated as CASSTHRGQRETQYF.

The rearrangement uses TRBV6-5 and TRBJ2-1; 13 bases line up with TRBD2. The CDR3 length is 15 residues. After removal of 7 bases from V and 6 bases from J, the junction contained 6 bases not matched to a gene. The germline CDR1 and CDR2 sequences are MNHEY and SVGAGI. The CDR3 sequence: CASNTGTSGTNEQFF. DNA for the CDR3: TGTGCCAGCAACACCGGGACTAGCGGGACCAATGAGCAGTTCTTC.

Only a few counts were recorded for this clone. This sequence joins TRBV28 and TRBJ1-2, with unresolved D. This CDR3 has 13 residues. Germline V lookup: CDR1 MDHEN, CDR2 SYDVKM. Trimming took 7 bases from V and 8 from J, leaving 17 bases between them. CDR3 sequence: CASISRPPGGYTF. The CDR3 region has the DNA TGTGCCAGCATCAGTAGACCGCCGGGAGGCTACACCTTC.

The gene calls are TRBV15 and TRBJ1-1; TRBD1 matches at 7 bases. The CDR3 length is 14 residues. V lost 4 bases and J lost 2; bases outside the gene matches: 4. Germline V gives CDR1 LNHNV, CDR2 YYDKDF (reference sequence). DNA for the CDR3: TGTGCCACCAGCAAGACAGGGCCCAACACTGAAGCTTTCTTT. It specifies CATSKTGPNTEAFF.